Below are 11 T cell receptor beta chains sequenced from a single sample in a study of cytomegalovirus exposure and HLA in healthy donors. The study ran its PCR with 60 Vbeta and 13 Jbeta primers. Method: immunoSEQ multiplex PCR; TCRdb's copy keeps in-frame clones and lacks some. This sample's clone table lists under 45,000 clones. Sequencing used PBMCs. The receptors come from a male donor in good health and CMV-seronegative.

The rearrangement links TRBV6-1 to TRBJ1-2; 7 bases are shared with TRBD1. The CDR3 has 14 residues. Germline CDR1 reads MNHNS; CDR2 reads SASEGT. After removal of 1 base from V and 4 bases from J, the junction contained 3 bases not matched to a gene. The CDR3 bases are TGTGCCAGCAGTGAAGGGACAGGACTCTATGGCTACACCTTC. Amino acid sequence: CASSEGTGLYGYTF.

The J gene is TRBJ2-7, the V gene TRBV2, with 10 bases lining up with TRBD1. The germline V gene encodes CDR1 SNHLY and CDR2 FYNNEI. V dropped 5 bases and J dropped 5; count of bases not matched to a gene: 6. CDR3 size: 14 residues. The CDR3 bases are TGTGCCAGCAGTCGGACAGGGGGAAACGACGAGCAGTACTTC. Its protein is CASSRTGGNDEQYF. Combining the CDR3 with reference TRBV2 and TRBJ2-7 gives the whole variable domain EPEVTQTPSHQVTQMGQEVILRCVPISNHLYFYWYRQILGQKVEFLVSFYNNEISEKSEIFDDQFSVERPDGSNFTLKIRSTKLEDSAMYFCASSRTGGNDEQYFGPGTRLTVT.

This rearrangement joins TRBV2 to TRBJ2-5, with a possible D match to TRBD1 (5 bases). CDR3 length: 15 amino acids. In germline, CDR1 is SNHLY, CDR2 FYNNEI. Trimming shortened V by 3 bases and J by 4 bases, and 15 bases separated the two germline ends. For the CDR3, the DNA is TGTGCCAGCAGTGAGTTAGGGAATAGGGGAGAGACCCAGTACTTC. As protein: CASSELGNRGETQYF.

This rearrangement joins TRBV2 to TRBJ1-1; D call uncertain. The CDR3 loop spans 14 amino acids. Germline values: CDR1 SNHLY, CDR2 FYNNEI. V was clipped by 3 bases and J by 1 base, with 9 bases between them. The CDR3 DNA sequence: TGTGCCAGCAGTGAGCTGGGGAGGAACACTGAAGCTTTCTTT. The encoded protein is CASSELGRNTEAFF.

CDR3 bases: TGTGCCAGTAGTATAGTGCAGGGGGATACGCAGTATTTT. Translating it yields CASSIVQGDTQYF. This sequence joins TRBV19 and TRBJ2-3; D is perhaps TRBD1 (6 bases). V lost 1 base and J lost 6, with 8 bases in between. This CDR3 comprises 13 residues. Per germline, CDR1 LNHDA and CDR2 SQIVND (reference sequence).

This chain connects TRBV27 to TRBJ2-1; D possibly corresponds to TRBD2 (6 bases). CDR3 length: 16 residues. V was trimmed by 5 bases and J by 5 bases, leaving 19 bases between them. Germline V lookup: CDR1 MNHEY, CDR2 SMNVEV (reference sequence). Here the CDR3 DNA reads TGTGCCAGCAGTCTCGGGACTCCCCTCGCCGACAATGAGCAGTTCTTC. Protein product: CASSLGTPLADNEQFF.

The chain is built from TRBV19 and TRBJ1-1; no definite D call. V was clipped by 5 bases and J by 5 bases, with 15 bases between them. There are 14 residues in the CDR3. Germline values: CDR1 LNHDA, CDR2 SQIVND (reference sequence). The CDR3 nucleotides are TGTGCCAGTAGTTGGAAGGGTAGAGGGACTGAAGCTTTCTTT. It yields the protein CASSWKGRGTEAFF.

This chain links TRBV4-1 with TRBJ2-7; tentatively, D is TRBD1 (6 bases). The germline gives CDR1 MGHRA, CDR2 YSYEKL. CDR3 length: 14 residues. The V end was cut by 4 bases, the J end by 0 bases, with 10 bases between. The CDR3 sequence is CASSRTVSSYEQYF. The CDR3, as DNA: TGCGCCAGCAGCCGGACAGTGAGCTCCTACGAGCAGTACTTC.

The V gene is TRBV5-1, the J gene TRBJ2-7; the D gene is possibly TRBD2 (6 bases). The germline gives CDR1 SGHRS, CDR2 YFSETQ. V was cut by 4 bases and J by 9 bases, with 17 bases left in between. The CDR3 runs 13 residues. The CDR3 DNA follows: TGCGCCAGCAGCCTGGAGAGCCGGGGAGGGCAGTACTTC. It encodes CASSLESRGGQYF.

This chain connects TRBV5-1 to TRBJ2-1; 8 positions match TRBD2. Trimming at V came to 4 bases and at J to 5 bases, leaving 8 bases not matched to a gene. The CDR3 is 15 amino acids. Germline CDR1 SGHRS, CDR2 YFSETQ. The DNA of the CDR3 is TGCGCCAGCAGCCAGAATAGCGGGGCTGACAATGAGCAGTTCTTC. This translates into CASSQNSGADNEQFF.

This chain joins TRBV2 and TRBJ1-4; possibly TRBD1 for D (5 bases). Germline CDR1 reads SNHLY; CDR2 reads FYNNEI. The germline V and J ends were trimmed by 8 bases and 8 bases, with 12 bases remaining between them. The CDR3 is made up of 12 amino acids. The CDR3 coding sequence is TGTGCCAGCGGCAGGGAGGCGGAAAAACTGTTTTTT. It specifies CASGREAEKLFF. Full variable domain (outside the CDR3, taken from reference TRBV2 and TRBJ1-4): EPEVTQTPSHQVTQMGQEVILRCVPISNHLYFYWYRQILGQKVEFLVSFYNNEISEKSEIFDDQFSVERPDGSNFTLKIRSTKLEDSAMYFCASGREAEKLFFGSGTQLSVL.